These 12 T cell receptor beta chains originate from one sample sequenced in a study of blood T cell repertoires in COVID-19. Sequencing was performed with immunoSEQ multiplex PCR; in TCRdb, only in-frame clones are kept and a portion is missing. The sample holds 200,000 to 250,000 clones; about 88% are singletons and the top ten take about 2.4%. Material: PBMCs or T cells enriched from blood (not recorded which). These receptors all stem from a woman aged 25 to 39 who had recovered from COVID-19.

On this clone: At the DNA level, this CDR3 is encoded by other sequences in the same sample as well. J is TRBJ2-1 and V is TRBV6-5; 8 nucleotides match TRBD2. The ends lost 4 bases at V and 4 bases at J; junction bases unmatched: 6. Germline values: CDR1 MNHEY, CDR2 SVGAGI. CDR3 length: 15 amino acids. The CDR3 loop reads CASSSLAGTYNEQFF. The CDR3 DNA sequence: TGTGCCAGCAGTTCGTTAGCGGGGACGTACAATGAGCAGTTCTTC.

V and J are TRBV5-1 and TRBJ2-7, with 9 positions matching TRBD1. This CDR3 is built from 14 residues. Trimming at V came to 0 bases and at J to 11 bases, leaving 9 bases not matched to a gene. Germline V gene sequence: CDR1 SGHRS, CDR2 YFSETQ. The CDR3 DNA is TGCGCCAGCAGCTTGGACGAAGGAAGGGACAGGGAGTACTTC. Residues: CASSLDEGRDREYF. Based on the CDR3 plus reference TRBV5-1 and TRBJ2-7, the full variable domain is KAGVTQTPRYLIKTRGQQVTLSCSPISGHRSVSWYQQTPGQGLQFLFEYFSETQRNKGNFPGRFSGRQFSNSRSEMNVSTLELGDSALYLCASSLDEGRDREYFGPGTRLTVT.

CDR3 residues: CSVGAGTEAFF. CDR3 DNA: TGCAGCGTTGGGGCTGGCACTGAAGCTTTCTTT. The chain is built from TRBV29-1 and TRBJ1-1; no clear D gene. CDR1 is SQVTM and CDR2 is ANQGSEA in the germline V gene. The V end was cut by 4 bases, the J end by 4 bases, with 7 bases between. The CDR3 has 11 residues.

This chain links TRBV30 with TRBJ1-2; possible D gene TRBD1, 5 bases. Trimming took 6 bases from V and 2 from J, leaving 31 bases between them. CDR1 is GTSNPN and CDR2 is SVGIG in the germline V gene (reference sequence). The CDR3 covers 19 residues. Here the CDR3 reads CACATCKIGTGRRNYGYTF. The DNA for the CDR3 is TGTGCCTGCGCTACCTGTAAGATCGGGACTGGCAGGAGGAACTATGGCTACACCTTC.

V is TRBV27 and J is TRBJ2-7, with TRBD1 matching over 7 bases. CDR3 length equals 12 residues. Trimming removed 10 bases from V and 1 base from J; junction bases left unmatched: 4. Germline loops: CDR1 MNHEY, CDR2 SMNVEV (reference sequence). The CDR3 spells CATRQGSYEQYF. CDR3 in DNA: TGTGCCACCAGACAGGGTTCCTACGAGCAGTACTTC.

This chain joins TRBV7-6 and TRBJ1-2, with 7 bases aligning to TRBD1. The germline V gene has CDR1 SGHVS and CDR2 FNYEAQ. There are 13 residues in the CDR3. Trimming took 4 bases from V and 8 from J; bases not matched to a gene: 7. In DNA form, the CDR3 reads TGTGCCAGCAGCTCTCGACAGGGTGGCGGCTACACCTTC. Amino acid sequence: CASSSRQGGGYTF.

V usage is TRBV29-1 and J usage is TRBJ1-1; D remains unclear. The CDR3 sequence is 14 residues long. The V gene lost 4 bases and the J gene lost 3 bases, with 15 bases spanning the gap. Germline loops: CDR1 SQVTM, CDR2 ANQGSEA. The DNA of the CDR3 is TGCAGCGTTGGCAGCGGGGAATGGGACACTGAAGCTTTCTTT. It encodes CSVGSGEWDTEAFF.

Details on this clone: Other DNA sequences of this sample code for an identical CDR3. The chain carries TRBV7-2 and TRBJ1-5; D ambiguous. From germline, CDR1 is SGHTA and CDR2 FQGNSA. The V gene lost 3 bases and the J gene lost 7 bases, with 13 bases spanning the gap. CDR3 length equals 14 residues. CDR3 nucleotides: TGTGCCAGCAGCTTGGCGCGGGGAGGCCAGCCCCAGCATTTT. It yields the protein CASSLARGGQPQHF.

This sequence joins TRBV7-8 and TRBJ1-2, with 9 bases aligning to TRBD1. CDR1 is SGHVS, CDR2 FQNEAQ, per germline. Unmatched junction bases numbered 4, after V lost 1 base and J lost 4 bases. This CDR3 comprises 15 residues. CDR3 nucleotides: TGTGCCAGCAGCTTAGGGGGGACAGGGCCCTATGGCTACACCTTC. Protein sequence: CASSLGGTGPYGYTF.

The CDR3 loop is CASSEREKAFF. The DNA for the CDR3 is TGTGCCAGCAGTGAGAGGGAGAAAGCTTTCTTT. The V call is TRBV6-1, the J call TRBJ1-1; no definite D call. V lost 3 bases, J lost 9 bases, and 8 bases lay in between. Germline V CDR1 and CDR2: MNHNS, SASEGT. This CDR3 has 11 residues.

Turning to this clone: Other DNA variants within this sample encode the same CDR3. The J gene is TRBJ1-1, the V gene TRBV7-2, with D unresolved. V was pared by 1 base and J by 1 base, with 7 bases between. The CDR3 is 14 residues long. The germline V gene encodes CDR1 SGHTA and CDR2 FQGNSA. The DNA of the CDR3 is TGTGCCAGCAGCTTAGAAGGAGAGAACACTGAAGCTTTCTTT. This codes for CASSLEGENTEAFF.

The gene calls are TRBV28 and TRBJ2-7; D remains unclear. CDR3 length: 13 amino acids. Germline V CDR1 and CDR2: MDHEN, SYDVKM. The germline V and J ends were trimmed by 5 bases and 0 bases, with 8 bases remaining between them. The CDR3 region has the DNA TGTGCCAGCAGTCCTTGGCTCTCCTACGAGCAGTACTTC. This sequence encodes CASSPWLSYEQYF. Combining the CDR3 with reference TRBV28 and TRBJ2-7 gives the whole variable domain DVKVTQSSRYLVKRTGEKVFLECVQDMDHENMFWYRQDPGLGLRLIYFSYDVKMKEKGDIPEGYSVSREKKERFSLILESASTNQTSMYLCASSPWLSYEQYFGPGTRLTVT.